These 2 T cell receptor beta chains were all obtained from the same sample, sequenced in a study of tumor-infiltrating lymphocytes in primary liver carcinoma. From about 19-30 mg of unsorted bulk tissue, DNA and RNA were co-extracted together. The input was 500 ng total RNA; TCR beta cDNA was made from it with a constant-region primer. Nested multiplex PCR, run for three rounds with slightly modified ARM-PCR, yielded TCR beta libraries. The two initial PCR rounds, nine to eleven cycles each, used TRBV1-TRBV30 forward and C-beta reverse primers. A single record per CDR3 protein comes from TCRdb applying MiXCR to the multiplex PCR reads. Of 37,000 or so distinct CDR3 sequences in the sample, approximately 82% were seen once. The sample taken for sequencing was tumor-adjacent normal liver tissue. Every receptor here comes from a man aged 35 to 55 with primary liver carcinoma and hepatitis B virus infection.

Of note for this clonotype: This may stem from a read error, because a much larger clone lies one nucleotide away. CDR3 nucleotides: TGTGCCAGCAGCTCAGCTCTGGGAGGCGATACGCAGTATTTT. As protein: CASSSALGGDTQYF. The chain carries TRBV7-2 and TRBJ2-3; D is perhaps TRBD2 (6 bases). This CDR3 comprises 14 residues. Germline assignment: CDR1 SGHTA and CDR2 FQGNSA. V lost 4 bases, J lost 6 bases, and 14 bases lay in between.

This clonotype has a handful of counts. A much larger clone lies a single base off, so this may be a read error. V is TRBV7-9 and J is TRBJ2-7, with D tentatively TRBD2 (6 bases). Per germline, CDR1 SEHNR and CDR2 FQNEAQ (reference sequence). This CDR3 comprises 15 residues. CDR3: CVSSLGGSGTYEQYF. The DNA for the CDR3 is TGTGTCAGCAGCTTAGGCGGTAGCGGCACCTACGAGCAGTACTTC.